One sample yielded the 5 T cell receptor beta chains listed below, sequenced in a study of identical twins. TCRdb processed the 5' RACE reads anew with MiXCR; each CDR3 protein has one entry. The data contain roughly 190,000 distinct CDR3 sequences, about a sixth of them singletons. These same records also appear under a second study, on T cells expressing NK-cell markers.

Input material: CD8+ T cells sorted from blood. The receptors derive from a woman aged 18-29 years in good health.

This clonotype was counted only a few times. The V gene is TRBV5-8, the J gene TRBJ2-1, with 8 bases matching TRBD2. V was pared by 2 bases and J by 2 bases, with 3 bases of the junction left unmatched. In germline, CDR1 is SGHTS, CDR2 YDEGEE. The CDR3 sequence is 15 residues long. The CDR3 region has the DNA TGTGCCAGCAGCTTTCCGGGAGGGCCCTACAATGAGCAGTTCTTC. This translates into CASSFPGGPYNEQFF.

The V gene is TRBV27, the J gene TRBJ2-7; TRBD1 agrees at 8 bases. This CDR3 is built from 18 residues. Looked up from germline, CDR1 is MNHEY and CDR2 is SMNVEV (reference sequence). The V segment lost 5 bases and the J segment 0 bases; nucleotides outside the gene matches: 15. The CDR3 sequence: CASSPILPTGASSYEQYF. The DNA of the CDR3 is TGTGCCAGCAGTCCCATCCTCCCGACAGGGGCTAGCTCCTACGAGCAGTACTTC.

This rearrangement joins TRBV20-1 to TRBJ2-7, with 14 bases identical to TRBD2. This CDR3 contains 15 residues. Unmatched junction bases numbered 7, after V lost 0 bases and J lost 9 bases. CDR1 DFQATT and CDR2 SNEGSKA come from the germline V gene (reference sequence). The CDR3 DNA follows: TGCAGTGCTAGAGATCTAGCGACTAGCGGGGGGGGGCAGTACTTC. Protein: CSARDLATSGGGQYF.

The chain uses TRBV29-1 and TRBJ2-7, with 10 bases lining up with TRBD2. Germline V gene data show CDR1 as SQVTM and CDR2 as ANQGSEA. The CDR3 has 15 residues. V shed 5 bases and J 3 bases; nucleotides not matched to a gene: 10. The CDR3 protein is CSVSLAGEEIYEQYF. The CDR3 region has the DNA TGCAGCGTTAGTCTAGCGGGAGAAGAAATCTACGAGCAGTACTTC.

This clonotype was recorded a few times. The gene calls are TRBV28 and TRBJ1-5; 9 positions match TRBD1. Germline V gene lookup returns CDR1 MDHEN and CDR2 SYDVKM. After removal of 5 bases from V and 7 bases from J, the junction contained 6 bases not matched to a gene. The CDR3 has 14 amino acids. CDR3 coding DNA: TGTGCCAGCAGTACACAGGGGGCGAGACAGCCCCAGCATTTT. Translated: CASSTQGARQPQHF.